The source of this TCR beta chain is a study of PD-1 blockade in classical Hodgkin lymphoma (TCRdb year 2020). Background on the whole study: Nivolumab dosing was 3 mg/kg intravenously every 2 weeks, continuing until either disease progression or unacceptable toxicity. A peripheral blood immune signature of response to PD-1 blockade in classical Hodgkin lymphoma was defined using TCR beta sequencing and CyTOF.

In the paper's terms, the time point label means: cycle 1 day 1 (C1D1), immediately before nivolumab initiation. Every trial patient had relapsed after autologous stem cell transplantation, and cohorts A, B and C differed in prior brentuximab vedotin exposure. The trial cohort was composed of about 54 patients with relapsed/refractory classical Hodgkin lymphoma, for whom complete response, partial response or progressive disease was recorded as best overall response. In the multi-cohort phase II CheckMate 205 trial, trial patients received single-agent nivolumab. An independent review committee assessed best overall response by applying the 2007 International Working Group response criteria. Trial PBMCs were obtained immediately prior to nivolumab initiation (C1D1) and on therapy at cycle 2 day 1 and cycle 4 day 1. Peripheral blood was collected in 8 mL Vacutainer Cell Preparation Tubes, from which PBMCs were isolated by centrifugation and then cryopreserved.

The Qiagen DNeasy kit was used to extract genomic DNA from unsorted PBMCs and from the negatively selected CD4+ and CD8+ fractions. Using primers that anneal to V and J segments, immunoSEQ multiplex PCR amplified the TCR beta CDR3 regions. Amplification bias was minimized using a synthetic immune receptor repertoire, and residual bias was removed computationally after sequencing. In the paper's pipeline: Repertoire diversity was quantified as the Shannon entropy index using custom Python scripts. Unsorted, CD4+ and CD8+ repertoires were analyzed separately, except for combined analyses in which CD4+ and CD8+ sequences were merged in silico. A clone counted as expanded when the clone's frequency after treatment rose at least 2-fold relative to C1D1, and clones undetected at baseline were given a pseudocount of 0.5. Clones with 0 or 1 copy at C1D1 were defined as singleton clones, while clones with 2 or more copies were defined as non-singleton clones. Clones expanded in unsorted samples were labelled as CD4+, CD8+ or unknown by matching protein sequences in sorted samples from the same patient. Wilcoxon tests were applied to paired samples to test diversity changes from C1D1 to C4D1. TCRdb carries this immuneACCESS record with in-frame sequences only. Its versions omit some clonotypes, under half of them owing to an unresolved V gene in the studies checked, with the rest unexplained. From that table come the V and J calls and clone size; the DNA was used to work out D and trimming. Counted in this sample were 41,000 or so clones; approximately 83% of them appeared once. The leading ten clones occupy more than 20% of the sample.

The paper's findings and limits, for the study overall: Patients starting nivolumab less than 1 year after ASCT had lower diversity and were excluded from later analyses to avoid confounding by immune reconstitution. Baseline TCR diversity was reported to be lower in newly diagnosed patients than in healthy donors and to be lower still in relapsed/refractory patients. Among trial patients, those achieving complete response had baseline diversity similar to that of newly diagnosed patients, while diversity was significantly lower in partial responders and progressors. The study was limited to a single clinical trial cohort, and causes of repertoire differences, possibly disease activity or prior therapy, remained undefined. A significant rise by C4D1 was seen in CD4+ but not CD8+ TCR diversity (p=0.0027 vs p=0.16), with the rise being most apparent in complete responders (p=0.02).

From cysteine to phenylalanine, the CDR3 is 15 amino acids long. Just CDR3 DNA is preserved here, 45 bases in frame from base 1. From a lookup of the germline V gene (reference sequence), CDR1 and CDR2 are MNHEY and SMNVEV. V is pruned by 3 bases and J by 2 bases, leaving 3 bases of the junction without a gene match. This clone was seen only a few times. This receptor's antigen is unknown. Base-call qualities are not available, and no considerably larger clone is one nucleotide away. The source material was peripheral blood mononuclear cells (PBMCs), sampled at baseline. Rearrangement joined TRBV27 to TRBJ2-3; TRBD2 aligns with 9 central bases. This TCR was recovered from a human donor with classical Hodgkin lymphoma. The DNA is as follows: TGTGCCAGCAGTTTTGCGGGAGGGATCACAGATACGCAGTATTTT. Its coded protein is CASSFAGGITDTQYF.